This T cell receptor beta chain was documented in a study of T cell clonality in common variable immunodeficiency. The repertoire was sequenced with immunoSEQ multiplex PCR; TCRdb's copy has only in-frame clones and lacks some. Singletons are absent from the sample, which has some 52,000 clones. The ends were cut back, 1 base at V and 3 bases at J, with 8 bases in the middle. The CDR3 runs 13 residues. Germline lookup yields CDR1 SGHDT and CDR2 YYEEEE. In its sample, this clone was seen many times. The read halts 3 residues ahead of the CDR3 end, with the missing end drawn from the germline J gene. Sequenced sample: peripheral blood mononuclear cells. V and J are TRBV5-6 and TRBJ2-7; D is perhaps TRBD1 (5 bases). The origin of this receptor is a person aged 18-70 years in good health. Incomplete CDR3 DNA: TGTGCCAGCAGCTTGCAGGGTGGCTACGAG. It codes for CASSLQGGYE. The full CDR3 sequence reads CASSLQGGYEQYF.